These 26 T cell receptor beta chains were all obtained from the same sample, sequenced in a study of blood T cell repertoires in COVID-19. Some clones are missing from TCRdb's copy, which holds only in-frame ones; the method was immunoSEQ multiplex PCR. The sample has 95,000 to 120,000 clones, more than 80% seen once. The specimen sequenced was peripheral blood. The origin of the receptors is a woman aged 45 to 65 with acute or convalescent COVID-19.

The chain links TRBV28 to TRBJ1-4; 8 bases match TRBD1. CDR3 length: 15 amino acids. The germline CDR1 and CDR2 sequences are MDHEN and SYDVKM. After removal of 3 bases from V and 7 bases from J, the junction contained 7 bases not matched to a gene. For the CDR3, the DNA is TGTGCCAGCAGTTTCTCACAGGGGGGAGGTGAAAAACTGTTTTTT. Protein product: CASSFSQGGGEKLFF.

This chain joins TRBV11-3 and TRBJ2-1; TRBD1 is a possible D gene (6 bases). The V end was cut by 9 bases, the J end by 1 base, with 13 bases between. CDR1 and CDR2 from the germline V gene are SGHNT and YENEEA. The CDR3 contains 14 residues. For the CDR3, the DNA is TGTGCCAGTAGTCGAGGGGGATCCTACAATGAGCAGTTCTTC. Encoded protein: CASSRGGSYNEQFF. The full variable domain, in which reference TRBV11-3 and TRBJ2-1 provide the parts outside the CDR3, is EAGVVQSPRYKIIEKKQPVAFWCNPISGHNTLYWYLQNLGQGPELLIRYENEEAVDDSQLPKDRFSAERLKGVDSTLKIQPAELGDSAVYLCASSRGGSYNEQFFGPGTRLTVL.

V usage is TRBV27 and J usage is TRBJ1-2; 11 bases are shared with TRBD1. Germline V gives CDR1 MNHEY, CDR2 SMNVEV (reference sequence). The CDR3 length is 18 residues. The trim removed 8 bases at V and 6 bases at J, leaving 20 bases unmatched. CDR3 nucleotide sequence: TGTGCCAGCCATTCAAACCCCGGGACAGGGGGAAGACGTGATGGCTACACCTTC. It yields the protein CASHSNPGTGGRRDGYTF.

This sequence joins TRBV14 and TRBJ2-2; tentatively, D is TRBD2 (6 bases). The germline V and J ends were trimmed by 1 base and 6 bases, with 9 bases remaining between them. Per germline, CDR1 SGHDN and CDR2 FVKESK. The length of the CDR3 is 14 residues. Here the CDR3 DNA reads TGTGCCAGCAGCCAAGTTCGGGAGTCCGGGGAGCTGTTTTTT. Its protein product is CASSQVRESGELFF.

The V call is TRBV3-1 (or the pseudogene TRBV3-2), the J call TRBJ2-3; 10 bases are shared with TRBD1. This CDR3 is 13 amino acids long. The trim removed 5 bases at V and 4 bases at J, leaving 0 bases unmatched. Per the germline V gene, CDR1 is LGHDT and CDR2 is YNNKEL (reference sequence). For the CDR3, the DNA is TGTGCCAGCAGCGACAGGGGGCCAGATACGCAGTATTTT. This codes for CASSDRGPDTQYF.

V and J are TRBV6-2 or TRBV6-3 and TRBJ2-6; D may be TRBD2 (6 bases). Germline CDR1 is MNHEY and CDR2 is SVGEGT. This CDR3 is 15 amino acids long. The ends were cut back, 6 bases at V and 2 bases at J, with 11 bases in the middle. In DNA form, the CDR3 reads TGTGCCAGCAGCCGTTCGGGGGCTGGGGCCAACGTCCTGACTTTC. Translating it yields CASSRSGAGANVLTF.

Comments on this clone: The sample has other DNA sequences that encode this CDR3 too. The chain has TRBV2 and TRBJ1-2; 9 positions match TRBD1. The CDR3 covers 12 residues. With V trimmed by 6 bases and J by 5 bases, 1 base remained unmatched. Germline CDR1 SNHLY, CDR2 FYNNEI. The CDR3 DNA follows: TGTGCCAGCAGGGGACAGGGATATGGCTACACCTTC. It codes for CASRGQGYGYTF.

This clone showed up just once. V and J are TRBV19 and TRBJ2-1, with 10 bases fitting TRBD2. The V and J ends lost 6 bases and 1 base, in that order; junction bases with no gene match: 6. Germline CDR1 LNHDA, CDR2 SQIVND (reference sequence). The CDR3 runs 16 residues. In DNA, the CDR3 is TGTGCCAGTAGCGCCCTAGCGGGAGTGTCCTACAATGAGCAGTTCTTC. Translating gives CASSALAGVSYNEQFF.

CDR3 in DNA: TGCAGCGTGGCCGGCTACACCTTC. Its protein is CSVAGYTF. V usage is TRBV29-1 and J usage is TRBJ1-2; no reliable D call. The V end was cut by 6 bases, the J end by 8 bases, with 4 bases between. This CDR3 is 8 amino acids long. The V gene's germline CDR1 is SQVTM and CDR2 ANQGSEA.

This clone has just one count. The rearrangement uses TRBV7-2 and TRBJ1-5, with D tentatively TRBD1 (6 bases). The CDR3 has 14 residues. V was clipped by 1 base and J by 8 bases, with 12 bases between them. Germline CDR1 is SGHTA and CDR2 is FQGNSA. The CDR3: CASSLVGGPKPQHF. The CDR3 DNA follows: TGTGCCAGCAGCTTAGTGGGGGGGCCGAAGCCCCAGCATTTT.

This chain uses TRBV7-2 with TRBJ2-5, with D possibly TRBD1 on 6 matching bases. From germline, CDR1 is SGHTA and CDR2 FQGNSA. The ends were cut back, 2 bases at V and 4 bases at J, with 14 bases in the middle. The CDR3 consists of 15 residues. CDR3 protein: CASSLRGRGRETQYF. The DNA for the CDR3 is TGTGCCAGCAGCTTAAGGGGGAGAGGGAGAGAGACCCAGTACTTC. Using reference TRBV7-2 and TRBJ2-5 for the parts outside the CDR3, the full variable domain is GAGVSQSPSNKVTEKGKDVELRCDPISGHTALYWYRQSLGQGLEFLIYFQGNSAPDKSGLPSDRFSAERTGGSVSTLTIQRTQQEDSAVYLCASSLRGRGRETQYFGPGTRLLVL.

The V gene is TRBV7-6, the J gene TRBJ2-2; D is possibly TRBD2 (6 bases). V was pared by 5 bases and J by 1 base, with 11 bases between. This CDR3 contains 15 residues. Germline V lookup: CDR1 SGHVS, CDR2 FNYEAQ. The CDR3 reads CASSRPGGNTGELFF. CDR3 nucleotide sequence: TGTGCCAGCAGCCGACCCGGGGGGAACACCGGGGAGCTGTTTTTT.

This chain joins TRBV18 and TRBJ1-6; D not resolved. Germline CDR1 reads KGHSH; CDR2 reads LQKENI. This CDR3 is 15 amino acids long. The V end lost 1 base, the J end lost 5 bases, and 9 bases lay between the germline ends. The CDR3 reads CASSPLQADNSPLHF. For the CDR3, the DNA is TGTGCCAGCTCACCACTCCAGGCCGATAATTCACCCCTCCACTTT.

The chain employs TRBV6-5 and TRBJ2-3; perhaps TRBD2 as D (5 bases). Trimming removed 2 bases at V and 1 base at J, with 13 bases between. The CDR3 runs 16 residues. Germline loops: CDR1 MNHEY, CDR2 SVGAGI. CDR3 loop: CASSYLAPGGTDTQYF. The CDR3 bases are TGTGCCAGCAGTTACCTAGCTCCAGGTGGCACAGATACGCAGTATTTT.

V gene TRBV11-2 combines with J gene TRBJ2-5, with D maybe TRBD1 (5 bases). Per germline, CDR1 SGHAT and CDR2 FQNNGV. V lost 10 bases and J lost 7, with 16 bases in between. This CDR3 has 12 amino acids. The CDR3 region is CATTDNPSTQYF. The CDR3 coding sequence is TGTGCCACCACGGACAATCCATCGACCCAGTACTTC.

This clone has only a few counts. The rearrangement links TRBV7-9 to TRBJ1-2, with 9 nucleotides matching TRBD1. The V gene end was trimmed by 4 bases and the J gene end by 6 bases; junction bases not matched to a gene: 9. Germline assignment: CDR1 SEHNR and CDR2 FQNEAQ (reference sequence). The CDR3 is made up of 15 amino acids. As DNA, the CDR3 is TGTGCCAGCAGCTCCGTGACAGGGGGATGGGATGGCTACACCTTC. Translating it yields CASSSVTGGWDGYTF.

The chain joins TRBV5-4 to TRBJ1-3; TRBD1 is a possible D gene (5 bases). Germline CDR1 reads SGHNT; CDR2 reads YYREEE (reference sequence). Trimming pared 6 bases from V and 3 bases from J, leaving 16 bases between. CDR3 length: 15 amino acids. The CDR3 DNA reads TGTGCCAGCACCCGGGGAGGGGAAGGTGGAAACACCATATATTTT. Residues: CASTRGGEGGNTIYF.

The rearrangement joins TRBV14 to TRBJ2-7; 7 nucleotides align to TRBD1. Germline V CDR1 and CDR2: SGHDN, FVKESK. CDR3 length: 14 amino acids. V dropped 1 base and J dropped 1; count of bases not matched to a gene: 1. In DNA, the CDR3 is TGTGCCAGCAGCCAAGGACAGGGATCCTACGAGCAGTACTTC. Translation: CASSQGQGSYEQYF.

The chain employs TRBV4-3 and TRBJ2-2, with D possibly being TRBD2 (6 bases). There are 15 residues in the CDR3. V was clipped by 4 bases and J by 7 bases, with 16 bases between them. Germline CDR1 reads LGHNA; CDR2 reads YSLEER. The CDR3 spells CASSPSGGGGGELFF. The CDR3 nucleotides read TGCGCCAGCAGCCCCTCCGGGGGAGGAGGCGGGGAGCTGTTTTTT.

The CDR3: CATSGATEAFF. The DNA for the CDR3 is TGTGCCACTTCAGGGGCCACTGAAGCTTTCTTT. The chain couples TRBV24-1 to TRBJ1-1; D possibly corresponds to TRBD1 (6 bases). With 10 bases removed from V and 4 bases from J, the gap between germline ends came to 9 bases. This CDR3 spans 11 amino acids. Germline lookup yields CDR1 KGHDR and CDR2 SFDVKD.

The gene calls are TRBV5-3 and TRBJ2-1; weak D call: TRBD1 (6 bases). TRBV5-3 is given ORF status, its function remaining uncertain. The length of the CDR3 is 16 residues. Trimming left V 0 bases short and J 2 bases short, with 12 bases between. The CDR3 region has the DNA TGTGCCAGAAGCTTGGAAAGGGGACATGCCTACAATGAGCAGTTCTTC. Translated: CARSLERGHAYNEQFF.

The chain has TRBV30 and TRBJ1-1, with D perhaps TRBD1 (5 bases). V was pared by 5 bases and J by 1 base, with 8 bases between. Germline lookup yields CDR1 GTSNPN and CDR2 SVGIG (reference sequence). There are 12 residues in the CDR3. This CDR3 is CAWGQGNTEAFF. CDR3 sequence (DNA): TGTGCCTGGGGCCAGGGGAACACTGAAGCTTTCTTT.

V gene TRBV4-3 combines with J gene TRBJ2-1; 9 bases are a match to TRBD2. Germline V gene lookup returns CDR1 LGHNA and CDR2 YSLEER. V trimming: 0 bases; J trimming: 8 bases; junction bases outside the gene matches: 11. The CDR3 totals 17 residues. Written as DNA, the CDR3 is TGCGCCAGCAGCCAAGATTGGGGGACTAGCAGCGGGTATGAGCAGTTCTTC. This gives the protein CASSQDWGTSSGYEQFF.

In DNA form, the CDR3 reads TGTGCCAGCAGCCCCTCCGGGACAGGGGAAAAACTGTTTTTT. This codes for CASSPSGTGEKLFF. This chain connects TRBV11-2 to TRBJ1-4; 9 nucleotides line up with TRBD1. Germline loops: CDR1 SGHAT, CDR2 FQNNGV. The V and J ends lost 5 bases and 8 bases, in that order; junction bases with no gene match: 6. This CDR3 comprises 14 residues.

The gene calls are TRBV7-9 and TRBJ2-7; D gene ambiguous. V lost 3 bases to trimming and J lost 2 bases, with 11 bases between them. The CDR3 contains 14 residues. CDR1 is SEHNR, CDR2 FQNEAQ, per germline (reference sequence). CDR3 DNA: TGTGCCAGCAGCTTCAACCAGGCTCCCTACGAGCAGTACTTC. It encodes CASSFNQAPYEQYF.

The rearrangement joins TRBV9 to TRBJ2-1, with 7 bases identical to TRBD2. With V trimmed by 0 bases and J by 2 bases, 2 bases remained unmatched. CDR3 length: 15 residues. Germline-derived CDR1 and CDR2 are SGDLS and YYNGEE. The CDR3 loop is CASSVAGGTYNEQFF. CDR3 nucleotides: TGTGCCAGCAGCGTAGCGGGAGGAACCTACAATGAGCAGTTCTTC.